The sequence of this TCR beta chain was determined in a study of shared clonotypes between healthy human individuals (dated by TCRdb to the early 2020s). Looking at the study overall: A few men and a couple of women, aged 18 to 49 years, made up the cohort. For each donor, CD4 naive and CD4 memory were each run on three plates, CD8 naive on two plates, and CD8 memory on one plate. Blood TCR repertoires of five healthy adults were deeply sequenced to estimate repertoire size and the extent of clonotype sharing between individuals. Libraries were prepared and TCR repertoires were sequenced by different laboratories using diverse techniques, in order to increase sequencing depth and limit assay-specific biases. Leukapheresis yielded between about 0.94 and 8.9 billion PBMCs per donor. Beyond this particular receptor, the publication reports: Naive subsets generally had larger estimated clonotype richness than memory subsets. Even with the large sequencing depth, rarefaction of the sorted-subset datasets indicated that sequencing was incomplete. Clonotypes shared by all four sorted-subset donors showed higher generation probabilities than non-shared clonotypes. Sharing across a handful of donors was observed for roughly 5.4% of naive CD4, 3% to 3.5% of naive CD8, 2% to 2.5% of memory CD4, and about 0.4% of memory CD8 clonotypes. The small number of donors limited the genetic and exposure-history diversity represented. Pairwise subsampling indicated that sequencing depth was expected to affect the degree of clonotype sharing among donors. Sampling was limited to blood, and TCR repertoires in tissue likely differ from TCR repertoires in blood.

V gives up 5 bases and J gives up 0 bases, and the segment between their germline ends measures 12 bases. From its cysteine to its phenylalanine, the CDR3 spans 15 amino acids. The sequence is cut down to CDR3 DNA, 45 bases in frame from base 1. The germline V gene encodes CDR1 SGHRS and CDR2 YFSETQ. Healthy HIV-negative adults with no recently reported acute infections or vaccinations were included as donors. All donors were Caucasian adults living in Nashville, Tennessee, USA. CD4+ T cells were enriched by magnetic negative selection, after which naive cells were positively selected on CD45RA and the negative fraction was taken as the memory subset. After blood collection by leukapheresis, PBMCs were isolated using Ficoll-Histopaque density gradient centrifugation and then cryopreserved in the vapor phase of liquid nitrogen. Analytical flow cytometry was used to check the purity and quantity of each magnetically sorted T cell population. From each sorted fraction, genomic DNA was isolated and quantified by UV absorbance on a Nanodrop 2000c.

Using the deep immunoSEQ assay, multiplex PCR amplified TCR CDR3 regions from genomic DNA. Genomic DNA extracted from each cell subset was distributed evenly over all wells of several immunoSEQ 96-well plates, and each plate served as one replicate. For sorted subsets, roughly 200 ng genomic DNA, equal to 30,000 or so T cell genomes, was loaded into each replicate PCR. Purified libraries were quantified with a Qubit 3.0 fluorometer, sized on a Bioanalyzer 2100, and re-quantified with the KAPA Library Quantification kit. A separate single-read 150-cycle Illumina NextSeq 550 flow cell was used to sequence each immunoSEQ 96-well plate. The study's own analysis went as follows. The immunoSEQ output contained only junctional sequences without quality scores, so filtering could not match that applied to full-length reads. Sequences were annotated with PyIR, a Python wrapper for IgBLAST v1.9, using IMGT germline references to assign V/J genes and CDR3. Reads were removed for weak V/J assignments (E-value above 1e-6), missing CDR3, stop codons, out-of-frame junctions, or ambiguous translated residues. V3J clonotypes were defined by identical inferred V gene, J gene, and CDR3 amino acid sequence. To compute the percentage overlap between repertoires, the number of shared unique clonotypes was divided by the size of the smaller repertoire. Repertoire richness was assessed with RTK rarefaction, the Chao1 estimator, and Recon v2.1 estimates of unobserved clonotypes. Generation probabilities were computed with OLGA for all TCRbeta clonotypes obtained by the gDNA method from several donors. The table comes from immuneACCESS by way of TCRdb, which keeps in-frame sequences with V and J called. Part of the clones is missing from these tables; in studies checked, under half for an unresolved V gene and the rest for unknown reasons. D and trimming were read from the DNA, whereas the V and J calls and clone size are those reported in that table. The sample table contains around 980,000 clones; only one count was recorded for around 78% of them. The biggest ten clones account for 0.6% to 0.7% of the sample.

Worth noting for this clone: The antigen it binds to is not known. Base qualities were left out, and no much larger clone turns up one base away.

This receptor was identified in a man aged 18 to 29 in good health. Some clones in this sample may be carry-over from other donors' samples. This chain is built from TRBV5-1 and TRBJ1-3, with the D gene not confidently named. Sequencing was performed on memory CD4+ T cells from PBMCs. The cell subset or site tag for this specimen amounts to: CD45RA-negative fraction. The CDR3: CASREKPDSGNTIYF. The sequenced DNA is TGCGCCAGCAGGGAGAAGCCCGACTCTGGAAACACCATATATTTT.